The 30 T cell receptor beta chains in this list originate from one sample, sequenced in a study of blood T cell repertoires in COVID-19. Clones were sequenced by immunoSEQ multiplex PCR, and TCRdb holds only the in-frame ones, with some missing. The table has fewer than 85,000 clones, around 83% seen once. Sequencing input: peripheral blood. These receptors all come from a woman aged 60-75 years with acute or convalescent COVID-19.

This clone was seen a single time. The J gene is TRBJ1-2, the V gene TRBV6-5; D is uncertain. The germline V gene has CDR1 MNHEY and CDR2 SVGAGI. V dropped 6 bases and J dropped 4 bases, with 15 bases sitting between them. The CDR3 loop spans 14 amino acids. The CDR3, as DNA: TGTGCCAGCAGCCGCTCGAGCGGAGGCTATGGCTACACCTTC. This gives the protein CASSRSSGGYGYTF.

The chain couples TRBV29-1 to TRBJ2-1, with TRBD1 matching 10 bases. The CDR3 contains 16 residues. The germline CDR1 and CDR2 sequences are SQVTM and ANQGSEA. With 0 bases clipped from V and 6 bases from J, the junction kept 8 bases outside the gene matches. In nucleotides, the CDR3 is TGCAGCGTTGAAGATCTTGGGGGGACAGGGGCCAATGAGCAGTTCTTC. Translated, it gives CSVEDLGGTGANEQFF.

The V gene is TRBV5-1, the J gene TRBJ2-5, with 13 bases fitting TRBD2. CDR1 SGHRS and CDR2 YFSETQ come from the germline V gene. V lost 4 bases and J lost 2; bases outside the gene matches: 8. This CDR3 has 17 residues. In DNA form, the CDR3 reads TGCGCCAGCAGCCCTCGCCTGACTAGCGGGGGGCAAGAGACCCAGTACTTC. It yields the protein CASSPRLTSGGQETQYF.

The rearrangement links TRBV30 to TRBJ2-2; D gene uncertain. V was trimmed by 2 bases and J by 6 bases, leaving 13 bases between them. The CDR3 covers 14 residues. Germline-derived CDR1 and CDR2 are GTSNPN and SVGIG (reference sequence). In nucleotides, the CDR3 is TGTGCCTGGAGTCCGCAGGCCTCCGCCGGGGAGCTGTTTTTT. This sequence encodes CAWSPQASAGELFF.

The CDR3 loop reads CAISWDTRSYGYTF. CDR3 DNA sequence: TGTGCCATATCCTGGGACACCCGGAGCTATGGCTACACCTTC. The chain carries TRBV6-5 and TRBJ1-2, with D tentatively TRBD1 (6 bases). The CDR3 length is 14 residues. With 10 bases removed from V and 4 bases from J, the gap between germline ends came to 19 bases. Germline CDR1 and CDR2: MNHEY and SVGAGI.

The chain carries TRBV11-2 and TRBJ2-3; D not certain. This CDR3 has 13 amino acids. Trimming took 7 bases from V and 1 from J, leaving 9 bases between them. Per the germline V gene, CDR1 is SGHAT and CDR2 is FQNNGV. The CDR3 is CASILSGTDTQYF. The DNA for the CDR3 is TGTGCCAGCATCCTTTCTGGCACAGATACGCAGTATTTT. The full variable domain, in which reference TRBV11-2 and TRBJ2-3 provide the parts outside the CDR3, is EAGVAQSPRYKIIEKRQSVAFWCNPISGHATLYWYQQILGQGPKLLIQFQNNGVVDDSQLPKDRFSAERLKGVDSTLKIQPAKLEDSAVYLCASILSGTDTQYFGPGTRLTVL.

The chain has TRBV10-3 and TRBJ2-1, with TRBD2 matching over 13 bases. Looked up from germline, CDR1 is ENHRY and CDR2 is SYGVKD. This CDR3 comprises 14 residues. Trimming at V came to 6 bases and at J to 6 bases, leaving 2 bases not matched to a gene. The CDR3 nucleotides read TGTGCCATCAGGACTAGCGGGGGGCCCAATGAGCAGTTCTTC. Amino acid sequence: CAIRTSGGPNEQFF.

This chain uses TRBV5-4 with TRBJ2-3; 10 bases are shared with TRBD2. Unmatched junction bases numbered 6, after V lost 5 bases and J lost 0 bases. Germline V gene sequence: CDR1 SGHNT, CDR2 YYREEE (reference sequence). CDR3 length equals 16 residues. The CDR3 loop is CASRPAGGLSTDTQYF. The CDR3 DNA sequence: TGTGCCAGCAGACCAGCGGGGGGGCTAAGCACAGATACGCAGTATTTT.

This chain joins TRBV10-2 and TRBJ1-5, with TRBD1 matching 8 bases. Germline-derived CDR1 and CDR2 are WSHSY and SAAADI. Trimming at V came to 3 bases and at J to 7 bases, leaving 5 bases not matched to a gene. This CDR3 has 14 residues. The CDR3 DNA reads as TGCGCCAGCAGTGAAGGACAGGGTATCCAGCCCCAGCATTTT. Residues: CASSEGQGIQPQHF.

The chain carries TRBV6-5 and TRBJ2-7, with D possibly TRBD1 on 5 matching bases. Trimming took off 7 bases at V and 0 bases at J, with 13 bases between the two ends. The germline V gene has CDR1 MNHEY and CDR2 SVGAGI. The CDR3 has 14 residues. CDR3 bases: TGTGCCAGCATGAGGACACCAAGCTCCTACGAGCAGTACTTC. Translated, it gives CASMRTPSSYEQYF.

The CDR3 nucleotides are TGTGCCAGCAGCTTTCCGGGACAGGGAGAATACGAGCAGTACTTC. It is translated as CASSFPGQGEYEQYF. The chain links TRBV7-9 to TRBJ2-7, with 9 bases aligning to TRBD1. Germline loops: CDR1 SEHNR, CDR2 FQNEAQ (reference sequence). Losses at the gene ends were 3 bases for V and 4 bases for J; bases not matched to a gene: 7. The CDR3 has 15 amino acids.

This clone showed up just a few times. DNA of the CDR3: TGTGCCAGCAGCTTCCTGACTAGCCTCAGCACAGATACGCAGTATTTT. This gives the protein CASSFLTSLSTDTQYF. The V gene is TRBV9, the J gene TRBJ2-3; 7 positions match TRBD2. Per the germline V gene, CDR1 is SGDLS and CDR2 is YYNGEE. V was clipped by 4 bases and J by 0 bases; unmatched bases: 8. The length of the CDR3 is 16 residues.

CDR3 region: CASSAVTGRGGGYTF. The CDR3 DNA is TGTGCCAGCAGCGCGGTCACGGGGAGAGGCGGCGGCTACACCTTC. The chain combines TRBV5-6 with TRBJ1-2, with D unresolved. The CDR3 contains 15 residues. The germline V and J ends were trimmed by 4 bases and 8 bases, with 21 bases remaining between them. CDR1 is SGHDT, CDR2 YYEEEE, per germline.

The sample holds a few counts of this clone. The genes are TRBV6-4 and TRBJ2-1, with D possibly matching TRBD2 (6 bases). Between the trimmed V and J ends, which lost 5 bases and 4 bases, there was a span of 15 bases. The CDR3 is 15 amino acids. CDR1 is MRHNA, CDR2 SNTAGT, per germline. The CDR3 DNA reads TGTGCCAGCAGTCGCGACGGGGGTGGGTACAATGAGCAGTTCTTC. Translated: CASSRDGGGYNEQFF.

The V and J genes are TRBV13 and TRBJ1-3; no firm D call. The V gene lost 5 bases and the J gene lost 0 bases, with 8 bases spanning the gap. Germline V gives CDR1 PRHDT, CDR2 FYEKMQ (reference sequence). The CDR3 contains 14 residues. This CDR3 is CASSRDISGNTIYF. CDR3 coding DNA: TGTGCCAGCAGCCGTGACATCTCTGGAAACACCATATATTTT.

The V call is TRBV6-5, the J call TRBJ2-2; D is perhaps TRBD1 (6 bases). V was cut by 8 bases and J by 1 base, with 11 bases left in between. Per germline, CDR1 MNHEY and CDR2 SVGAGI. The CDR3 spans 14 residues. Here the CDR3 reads CASVHRENTGELFF. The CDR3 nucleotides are TGTGCCAGCGTCCACAGGGAGAACACCGGGGAGCTGTTTTTT.

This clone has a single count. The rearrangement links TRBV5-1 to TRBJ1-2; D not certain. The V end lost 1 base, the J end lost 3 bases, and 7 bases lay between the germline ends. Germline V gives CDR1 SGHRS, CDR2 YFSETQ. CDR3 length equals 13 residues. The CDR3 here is CASSLNGDYGYTF. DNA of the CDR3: TGCGCCAGCAGCTTGAACGGGGACTATGGCTACACCTTC.

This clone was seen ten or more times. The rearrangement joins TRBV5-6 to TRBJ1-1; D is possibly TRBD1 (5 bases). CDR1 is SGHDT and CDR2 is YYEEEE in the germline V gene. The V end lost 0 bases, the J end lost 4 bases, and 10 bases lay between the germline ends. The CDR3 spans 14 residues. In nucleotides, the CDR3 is TGTGCCAGCAGCTTGGTTTCCGGGGGCACTGAAGCTTTCTTT. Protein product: CASSLVSGGTEAFF.

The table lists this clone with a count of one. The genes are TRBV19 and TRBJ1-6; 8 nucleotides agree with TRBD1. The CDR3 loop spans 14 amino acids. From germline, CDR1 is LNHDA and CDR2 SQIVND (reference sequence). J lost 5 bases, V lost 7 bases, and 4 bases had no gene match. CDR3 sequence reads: CASTLGQDNSPLHF. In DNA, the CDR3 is TGTGCCAGTACCCTGGGACAGGATAATTCACCCCTCCACTTT.

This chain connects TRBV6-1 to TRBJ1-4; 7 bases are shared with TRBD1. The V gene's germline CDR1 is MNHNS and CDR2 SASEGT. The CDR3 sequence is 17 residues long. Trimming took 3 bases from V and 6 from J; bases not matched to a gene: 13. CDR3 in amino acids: CASSDTPLTGWDEKLFF. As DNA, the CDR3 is TGTGCCAGCAGTGACACCCCCTTGACAGGGTGGGATGAAAAACTGTTTTTT.

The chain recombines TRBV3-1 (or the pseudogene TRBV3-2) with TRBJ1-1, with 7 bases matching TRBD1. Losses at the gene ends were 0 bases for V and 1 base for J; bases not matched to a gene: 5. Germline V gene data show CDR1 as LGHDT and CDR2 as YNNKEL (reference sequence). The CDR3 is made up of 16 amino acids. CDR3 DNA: TGTGCCAGCAGCCAAGATCTAGGGGGCTGGAACACTGAAGCTTTCTTT. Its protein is CASSQDLGGWNTEAFF.

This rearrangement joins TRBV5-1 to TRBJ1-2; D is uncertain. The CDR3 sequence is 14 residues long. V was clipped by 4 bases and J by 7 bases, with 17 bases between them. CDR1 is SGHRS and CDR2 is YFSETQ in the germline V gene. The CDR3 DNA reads TGCGCCAGCAGCCAGGAGCGGGCATCTGGTGGCTACACCTTC. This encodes CASSQERASGGYTF.

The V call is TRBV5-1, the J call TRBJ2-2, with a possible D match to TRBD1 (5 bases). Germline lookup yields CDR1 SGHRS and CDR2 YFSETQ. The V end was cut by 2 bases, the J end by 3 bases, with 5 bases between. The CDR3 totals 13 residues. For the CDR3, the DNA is TGCGCCAGCAGCTTCAGGGACACCGGGGAGCTGTTTTTT. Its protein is CASSFRDTGELFF.

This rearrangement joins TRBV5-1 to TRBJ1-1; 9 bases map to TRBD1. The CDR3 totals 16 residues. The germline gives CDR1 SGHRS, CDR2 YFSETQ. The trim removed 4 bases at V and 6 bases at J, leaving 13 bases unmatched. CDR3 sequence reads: CASSANPGQGMAEAFF. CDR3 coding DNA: TGCGCCAGCAGCGCTAATCCGGGACAGGGAATGGCTGAAGCTTTCTTT.

In DNA form, the CDR3 reads TGTGCCACCAGTGATTTGTTTAAGGGGACAGATACGCAGTATTTT. It codes for CATSDLFKGTDTQYF. The chain joins TRBV24-1 to TRBJ2-3; maybe TRBD1 (5 bases). The CDR3 consists of 15 residues. Germline assignment: CDR1 KGHDR and CDR2 SFDVKD. Deletions cut 0 bases from V and 3 bases from J, with 9 bases between.

DNA for the CDR3: TGCGCCAGCAGCCCTACCGGGACAGGGGCCGGAGGCTACACCTTC. Its translation is CASSPTGTGAGGYTF. The chain couples TRBV5-1 to TRBJ1-2; TRBD1 agrees at 10 bases. After removal of 4 bases from V and 8 bases from J, the junction contained 11 bases not matched to a gene. Germline V gene lookup returns CDR1 SGHRS and CDR2 YFSETQ. The CDR3 runs to 15 residues.

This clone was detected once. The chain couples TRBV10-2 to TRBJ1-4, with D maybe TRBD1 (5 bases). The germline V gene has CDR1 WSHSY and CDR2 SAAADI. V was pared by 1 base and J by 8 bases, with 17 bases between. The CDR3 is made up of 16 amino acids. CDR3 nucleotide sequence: TGCGCCAGCAGTGAGTTCGGGGGGGGTGTACGAGAAAAACTGTTTTTT. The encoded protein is CASSEFGGGVREKLFF.

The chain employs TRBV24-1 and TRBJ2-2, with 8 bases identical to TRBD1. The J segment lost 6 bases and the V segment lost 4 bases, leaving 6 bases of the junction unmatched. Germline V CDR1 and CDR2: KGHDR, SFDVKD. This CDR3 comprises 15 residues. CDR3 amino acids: CATSDPSTGAGELFF. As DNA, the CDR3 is TGTGCCACCAGTGACCCTTCGACAGGGGCCGGGGAGCTGTTTTTT.

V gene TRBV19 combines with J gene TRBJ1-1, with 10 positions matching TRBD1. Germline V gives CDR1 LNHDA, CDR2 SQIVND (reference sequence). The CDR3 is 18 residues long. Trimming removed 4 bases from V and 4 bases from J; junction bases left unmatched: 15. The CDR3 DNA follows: TGTGCCAGTAGTAAAAGAGGGACAGGGGTTTTCGTTGGCACTGAAGCTTTCTTT. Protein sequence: CASSKRGTGVFVGTEAFF. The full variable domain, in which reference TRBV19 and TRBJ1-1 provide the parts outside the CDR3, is DGGITQSPKYLFRKEGQNVTLSCEQNLNHDAMYWYRQDPGQGLRLIYYSQIVNDFQKGDIAEGYSVSREKKESFPLTVTSAQKNPTAFYLCASSKRGTGVFVGTEAFFGQGTRLTVV.

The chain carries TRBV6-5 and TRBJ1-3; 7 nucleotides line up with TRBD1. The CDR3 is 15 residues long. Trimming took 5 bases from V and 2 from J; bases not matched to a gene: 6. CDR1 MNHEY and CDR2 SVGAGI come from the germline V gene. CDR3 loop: CASSKQGSAGNTIYF. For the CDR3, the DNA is TGTGCCAGCAGTAAACAGGGGAGTGCTGGAAACACCATATATTTT.